Below, 26 T cell receptor beta chains from the same sample are listed, as sequenced in a study of response to subunit inactivated influenza vaccine. TCRdb analysed the RT-PCR reads with MiXCR anew, one entry per CDR3 protein. The repertoire holds 500,000 or so distinct CDR3 sequences, with 16% as singletons. The sequencing here drew on CD4+ T cells sorted from PBMCs, taken around 25 months after vaccination. Receptors originate from a man between 50 and 75 years old who received an inactivated influenza vaccine.

In this sample, this clonotype turned up many times. This chain connects TRBV2 to TRBJ2-2, with D possibly being TRBD1 (5 bases). The CDR3 sequence is 14 residues long. The germline V gene encodes CDR1 SNHLY and CDR2 FYNNEI. Between the trimmed V and J ends, which lost 3 bases and 4 bases, there was a span of 9 bases. CDR3 in DNA: TGTGCCAGCAGTGAGAGGCAGGGCACCGGGGAGCTGTTTTTT. It yields the protein CASSERQGTGELFF.

The table lists this clonotype with a few counts. V and J are TRBV6-5 and TRBJ1-2; D call uncertain. Per germline, CDR1 MNHEY and CDR2 SVGAGI. V was trimmed by 0 bases and J by 4 bases, leaving 18 bases between them. This CDR3 has 17 residues. CDR3 protein: CASSYSSGSQYAYGYTF. The CDR3 coding sequence is TGTGCCAGCAGTTACTCGAGCGGCAGCCAGTATGCCTATGGCTACACCTTC.

This clonotype has at least ten counts. The chain recombines TRBV12-3 or TRBV12-4 with TRBJ1-1; 8 bases map to TRBD1. V was pared by 5 bases and J by 4 bases, with 6 bases of the junction left unmatched. CDR3 size: 14 residues. The CDR3 here is CASSPTGVGTEAFF. CDR3 in DNA: TGTGCCAGCAGTCCGACAGGGGTCGGCACTGAAGCTTTCTTT.

This clonotype has more than one count but fewer than ten. The chain has TRBV12-3 or TRBV12-4 and TRBJ2-1; D unresolved. The CDR3 runs 13 residues. V lost 7 bases, J lost 5 bases, and 12 bases lay in between. The CDR3 sequence is CASKFQADNEQFF. In DNA, the CDR3 is TGTGCCAGCAAATTTCAGGCGGACAATGAGCAGTTCTTC.

This clonotype has a handful of counts. The gene calls are TRBV27 and TRBJ1-6; TRBD1 matches 7 bases. V trimming: 7 bases; J trimming: 7 bases; junction bases outside the gene matches: 7. CDR1 is MNHEY, CDR2 SMNVEV, per germline (reference sequence). This CDR3 spans 14 amino acids. CDR3 protein: CASKVQGQNSPLHF. CDR3 nucleotides: TGTGCCAGCAAAGTACAGGGGCAGAATTCACCCCTCCACTTT.

This clonotype has a handful of counts. This sequence joins TRBV20-1 and TRBJ2-3; D gene unclear. This CDR3 has 12 residues. V lost 1 base and J lost 5, with 7 bases in between. Germline V gene sequence: CDR1 DFQATT, CDR2 SNEGSKA (reference sequence). The DNA of the CDR3 is TGCAGTGCTAGAGGTGGAAAAGATACGCAGTATTTT. Translation: CSARGGKDTQYF.

The chain links TRBV29-1 to TRBJ2-5; D might be TRBD2 (6 bases). This CDR3 has 13 residues. CDR1 SQVTM and CDR2 ANQGSEA come from the germline V gene. Between the trimmed V and J ends, which lost 7 bases and 2 bases, there was a span of 14 bases. The CDR3 protein is CSAKPGLQETQYF. The CDR3 DNA is TGCAGCGCCAAGCCGGGACTGCAAGAGACCCAGTACTTC.

Only a few counts were recorded for this clonotype. The genes are TRBV29-1 and TRBJ2-2; 7 bases line up with TRBD1. The V gene's germline CDR1 is SQVTM and CDR2 ANQGSEA. The V gene end was trimmed by 7 bases and the J gene end by 0 bases; junction bases not matched to a gene: 8. This CDR3 comprises 15 residues. The CDR3 bases are TGCAGCGGCCGCTCCGGGACAGCGAACACCGGGGAGCTGTTTTTT. Amino acid sequence: CSGRSGTANTGELFF.

The rearrangement joins TRBV15 to TRBJ2-7, with D uncertain. Germline V gives CDR1 LNHNV, CDR2 YYDKDF (reference sequence). The CDR3 spans 13 residues. Between the trimmed V and J ends, which lost 0 bases and 2 bases, there was a span of 5 bases. The CDR3 nucleotides read TGTGCCACCAGCAGAGATGGAGCCTACGAGCAGTACTTC. Translation: CATSRDGAYEQYF.

This clonotype was counted only a few times. The genes are TRBV7-7 and TRBJ2-1; D ambiguous. V shed 2 bases and J shed 5 bases, with 7 bases lying between them. Germline V lookup: CDR1 SSHAT, CDR2 FNYEAQ (reference sequence). This CDR3 contains 13 residues. In DNA form, the CDR3 reads TGTGCCAGCAGCTTAACGGGTCACAATGAGCAGTTCTTC. Translating it yields CASSLTGHNEQFF.

The V and J genes are TRBV6-5 and TRBJ1-2; D unresolved. This CDR3 contains 17 residues. Trimming removed 4 bases at V and 1 base at J, with 19 bases between. Germline CDR1 is MNHEY and CDR2 is SVGAGI. CDR3 sequence: CASSSPRGRKINYGYTF. The CDR3 bases are TGTGCCAGCAGTTCTCCCCGAGGGCGGAAGATTAACTATGGCTACACCTTC.

V and J are TRBV2 and TRBJ1-1; TRBD1 is a possible D gene (5 bases). This CDR3 is 15 amino acids long. In germline, CDR1 is SNHLY, CDR2 FYNNEI. Trimming removed 5 bases from V and 2 bases from J, with 15 bases in between. DNA of the CDR3: TGTGCCAGCAGTCACACACTGACAGATAACACTGAAGCTTTCTTT. This codes for CASSHTLTDNTEAFF.

This clonotype was observed a few times. The CDR3 coding sequence is TGTGCCATCAGTGAGTGGGGAGGAGGAACTAATGAAAAACTGTTTTTT. Protein sequence: CAISEWGGGTNEKLFF. The chain is built from TRBV10-3 and TRBJ1-4, with D unresolved. Germline lookup yields CDR1 ENHRY and CDR2 SYGVKD. The CDR3 consists of 16 residues. The V gene lost 1 base and the J gene lost 1 base, with 10 bases spanning the gap.

This clonotype was found a few times. The chain's CDR3 is CASSLSGGRAIGELFF. The CDR3 DNA sequence: TGTGCCAGCAGTTTATCTGGTGGGAGGGCCATCGGGGAGCTGTTTTTT. This chain links TRBV12-3 or TRBV12-4 with TRBJ2-2; 7 positions match TRBD2. The junction had 10 bases not matched to a gene; V was cut back by 2 bases and J by 7 bases. The CDR3 is made up of 16 amino acids.

V is TRBV29-1 and J is TRBJ2-1, with 9 nucleotides matching TRBD2. From germline, CDR1 is SQVTM and CDR2 ANQGSEA. The length of the CDR3 is 15 residues. Trimming at V came to 7 bases and at J to 3 bases, leaving 10 bases not matched to a gene. CDR3 residues: CSASTGTSSYNEQFF. The CDR3 DNA reads TGCAGCGCCTCAACCGGGACTAGCAGCTACAATGAGCAGTTCTTC.

The chain employs TRBV2 and TRBJ1-1; D perhaps matches TRBD1 (5 bases). This CDR3 region has 13 residues. V was shortened by 7 bases and J by 4 bases, with 13 bases between the two germline ends. CDR1 and CDR2 from the germline V gene are SNHLY and FYNNEI. In DNA, the CDR3 is TGTGCCAGCACCGCTGACAGTGCCACTGAAGCTTTCTTT. Encoded protein: CASTADSATEAFF.

In this sample, this clonotype turned up once. The V and J genes are TRBV24-1 and TRBJ1-5; no firm D call. This CDR3 contains 14 residues. V was clipped by 2 bases and J by 3 bases, with 7 bases between them. Looked up from germline, CDR1 is KGHDR and CDR2 is SFDVKD. The DNA for the CDR3 is TGTGCCACCAGTGATTCGGTCTACAATCAGCCCCAGCATTTT. This translates into CATSDSVYNQPQHF.

CDR3 sequence (DNA): TGCAGTGCTAGATGGGACAGCAAGACCCAAGAGACCCAGTACTTC. Amino acids: CSARWDSKTQETQYF. J is TRBJ2-5 and V is TRBV20-1; 7 bases match TRBD1. Germline V gene data show CDR1 as DFQATT and CDR2 as SNEGSKA (reference sequence). The CDR3 is 15 residues long. After removal of 2 bases from V and 1 base from J, the junction contained 7 bases not matched to a gene.

There are a few counts of this clonotype. The chain uses TRBV20-1 and TRBJ2-3; TRBD1 agrees at 10 bases. CDR1 DFQATT and CDR2 SNEGSKA come from the germline V gene (reference sequence). V shed 6 bases and J 5 bases; nucleotides not matched to a gene: 8. This CDR3 has 14 residues. CDR3 in amino acids: CSAVIGQGGDTQYF. The CDR3 DNA reads TGCAGTGCCGTTATCGGACAGGGGGGAGATACGCAGTATTTT.

This clonotype was counted ten times or more. This chain joins TRBV4-3 and TRBJ1-4; D is possibly TRBD1 (5 bases). V was cut by 0 bases and J by 2 bases, with 16 bases left in between. The CDR3 has 18 amino acids. Germline V CDR1 and CDR2: LGHNA, YSLEER. The CDR3 here is CASSQDPRDGATNEKLFF. The CDR3 nucleotides read TGCGCCAGCAGCCAAGATCCGAGGGATGGGGCGACTAATGAAAAACTGTTTTTT.

V gene TRBV5-1 combines with J gene TRBJ2-2; 12 nucleotides line up with TRBD2. In germline, CDR1 is SGHRS, CDR2 YFSETQ. Trimming took 1 base from V and 5 from J; bases not matched to a gene: 3. The CDR3 is 16 amino acids. The chain's CDR3 is CASSLSLAGGTGELFF. In DNA, the CDR3 is TGCGCCAGCAGCTTGTCACTAGCGGGAGGTACCGGGGAGCTGTTTTTT.

J is TRBJ1-1 and V is TRBV29-1, with a weak D call TRBD1 (5 bases). The ends were cut back, 2 bases at V and 0 bases at J, with 13 bases in the middle. CDR1 SQVTM and CDR2 ANQGSEA come from the germline V gene. This CDR3 spans 15 amino acids. The CDR3 DNA is TGCAGCGTTGAAACGGGGGGATTAATGAACACTGAAGCTTTCTTT. As protein: CSVETGGLMNTEAFF.

This clonotype was seen a few times. The chain has TRBV7-8 and TRBJ2-3, with a tentative D call TRBD2 (5 bases). V gave up 6 bases and J gave up 5 bases, with 18 bases separating them. Germline values: CDR1 SGHVS, CDR2 FQNEAQ. The CDR3 is 15 amino acids. The CDR3 DNA is TGTGCCAGCAGTCTTAGAGGGTCTTGGAGAGATACGCAGTATTTT. It is translated as CASSLRGSWRDTQYF.

This clonotype was seen more than once but under ten times. This sequence joins TRBV4-1 and TRBJ2-4; D is uncertain. Germline V gives CDR1 MGHRA, CDR2 YSYEKL. Trimming cost V 1 base and J 5 bases, with 12 bases left between them. CDR3 size: 15 residues. CDR3 DNA sequence: TGCGCCAGCAGCCAAGGTTCGCGGTTGCAAAACATTCAGTACTTC. This codes for CASSQGSRLQNIQYF.

This clonotype was counted only a few times. The V and J genes are TRBV4-1 and TRBJ2-7; TRBD2 aligns across 8 bases. CDR1 and CDR2 (germline): MGHRA, YSYEKL. The CDR3 runs 15 residues. Losses at the gene ends were 2 bases for V and 4 bases for J; bases not matched to a gene: 7. CDR3 sequence (DNA): TGCGCCAGCAGCCAACCACTAGCGGACAGATACGAGCAGTACTTC. This gives the protein CASSQPLADRYEQYF.

In this sample, this clonotype turned up a few times. The genes are TRBV5-6 and TRBJ1-1; no reliable D call. V was clipped by 6 bases and J by 5 bases, with 8 bases between them. This CDR3 has 11 residues. Germline V gene data show CDR1 as SGHDT and CDR2 as YYEEEE. CDR3 loop: CASIFGTEAFF. In DNA, the CDR3 is TGTGCCAGCATCTTCGGTACTGAAGCTTTCTTT.